A selection of T cell receptor beta chains follows, all from one sample in a study of T cells in Graves' hyperthyroidism and ophthalmopathy. A single record per CDR3 protein comes from TCRdb applying MiXCR to the multiplex PCR reads. This sample has a few hundred thousand distinct CDR3 sequences, with 15% to 20% found just once. The sequenced material came from blood. These receptors originate from a woman in her thirties or forties with Graves' ophthalmopathy. Both conserved end residues are part of each CDR3. The order of the fields is CDR3 length, clone size, V gene, D gene, J gene, CDR3 protein, CDR3 DNA. The D gene is left open where the match is weak. Not every row has a clone size; where given, it reads once, few, many or a size class.

len: 14; abundance: few; v_gene: TRBV12-3/TRBV12-4; d_gene: NA; j_gene: TRBJ2-5; CDR3aa: CASSFRPGQETQYF; CDR3nt: TGTGCCAGCAGTTTTAGGCCGGGGCAAGAGACCCAGTACTTC
len: 14; abundance: few; v_gene: TRBV27; d_gene: TRBD1; j_gene: TRBJ1-4; CDR3aa: CASSLDRANEKLFF; CDR3nt: TGTGCCAGCAGTTTAGACAGGGCTAATGAAAAACTGTTTTTT
len: 11; abundance: many; v_gene: TRBV20-1; d_gene: NA; j_gene: TRBJ2-5; CDR3aa: CSASREETQYF; CDR3nt: TGCAGTGCTTCCCGTGAGGAGACCCAGTACTTC
len: 15; abundance: many; v_gene: TRBV18; d_gene: NA; j_gene: TRBJ1-5; CDR3aa: CASSPRGTGNQPQHF; CDR3nt: TGTGCCAGCTCACCACGGGGTACGGGCAATCAGCCCCAGCATTTT
len: 17; abundance: NA; v_gene: TRBV11-2; d_gene: TRBD2; j_gene: TRBJ2-5; CDR3aa: CASSLAVLAGGAETQYF; CDR3nt: TGTGCCAGCAGCTTAGCCGTCCTAGCGGGGGGCGCTGAGACCCAGTACTTC
len: 16; abundance: many; v_gene: TRBV12-3/TRBV12-4; d_gene: NA; j_gene: TRBJ1-5; CDR3aa: CASSFSRTMGNQPQHF; CDR3nt: TGTGCCAGCAGTTTTTCCCGAACTATGGGAAATCAGCCCCAGCATTTT
len: 14; abundance: NA; v_gene: TRBV7-8; d_gene: NA; j_gene: TRBJ2-2; CDR3aa: CASMQDTNTGELFF; CDR3nt: TGTGCCAGCATGCAGGACACCAACACCGGGGAGCTGTTTTTT
len: 14; abundance: few; v_gene: TRBV7-3; d_gene: NA; j_gene: TRBJ2-3; CDR3aa: CASSLMGGPDTQYF; CDR3nt: TGTGCCAGCAGCTTAATGGGAGGTCCAGATACGCAGTATTTT
len: 15; abundance: many; v_gene: TRBV3-1; d_gene: TRBD1; j_gene: TRBJ2-1; CDR3aa: CASSQGPDRVNEQFF; CDR3nt: TGTGCCAGCAGCCAAGGCCCGGACAGGGTAAATGAGCAGTTCTTC
len: 15; abundance: many; v_gene: TRBV28; d_gene: TRBD2; j_gene: TRBJ2-3; CDR3aa: CASSSRTSGTDTQYF; CDR3nt: TGTGCCAGCAGTTCCAGGACTAGCGGCACAGATACGCAGTATTTT
len: 14; abundance: NA; v_gene: TRBV6-1; d_gene: TRBD2; j_gene: TRBJ2-7; CDR3aa: CASRGNGGSYEQYF; CDR3nt: TGTGCCAGCAGGGGCAACGGGGGGAGCTACGAGCAGTACTTC
len: 14; abundance: many; v_gene: TRBV28; d_gene: NA; j_gene: TRBJ2-7; CDR3aa: CASTAHSPTYEQYF; CDR3nt: TGTGCCAGCACCGCGCACAGTCCCACCTACGAGCAGTACTTC
len: 13; abundance: NA; v_gene: TRBV20-1; d_gene: TRBD1; j_gene: TRBJ1-5; CDR3aa: CSASTGSNQPQHF; CDR3nt: TGCAGTGCTTCGACAGGGTCGAATCAGCCCCAGCATTTT
len: 13; abundance: few; v_gene: TRBV12-3/TRBV12-4; d_gene: NA; j_gene: TRBJ1-6; CDR3aa: CASSFGGFSPLHF; CDR3nt: TGTGCCAGCAGTTTTGGGGGGTTCTCACCCCTCCACTTT
len: 16; abundance: NA; v_gene: TRBV4-1; d_gene: NA; j_gene: TRBJ1-4; CDR3aa: CASSQDRRRLNEKLFF; CDR3nt: TGCGCCAGCAGCCAAGATAGGAGGAGGCTTAATGAAAAACTGTTTTTT
len: 13; abundance: few; v_gene: TRBV20-1; d_gene: TRBD2; j_gene: TRBJ2-7; CDR3aa: CSARSGGTREQYF; CDR3nt: TGCAGTGCTCGGAGCGGGGGGACTAGGGAGCAGTACTTC
len: 15; abundance: many; v_gene: TRBV2; d_gene: NA; j_gene: TRBJ1-6; CDR3aa: CASSILGAGNSPLHF; CDR3nt: NA
len: 15; abundance: few; v_gene: TRBV19; d_gene: TRBD1; j_gene: TRBJ2-1; CDR3aa: CASSLRTGAFNEQFF; CDR3nt: TGTGCCAGTAGTCTGAGGACAGGGGCTTTCAATGAGCAGTTCTTC
len: 13; abundance: many; v_gene: TRBV12-3/TRBV12-4; d_gene: NA; j_gene: TRBJ1-1; CDR3aa: CASRIQENTEAFF; CDR3nt: TGTGCCAGCAGGATACAGGAGAACACTGAAGCTTTCTTT
len: 13; abundance: few; v_gene: TRBV20-1; d_gene: NA; j_gene: TRBJ2-5; CDR3aa: CSEKWVDSETQYF; CDR3nt: TGCAGTGAAAAATGGGTGGATTCGGAGACCCAGTACTTC
len: 15; abundance: few; v_gene: TRBV3-1; d_gene: NA; j_gene: TRBJ2-5; CDR3aa: CASSPGGLTKETQYF; CDR3nt: TGTGCCAGCAGCCCCGGGGGGCTAACGAAAGAGACCCAGTACTTC
len: 16; abundance: NA; v_gene: TRBV7-9; d_gene: TRBD2; j_gene: TRBJ2-2; CDR3aa: CASSSPSGRWTGELFF; CDR3nt: TGTGCCAGCAGCTCCCCTAGCGGGAGATGGACCGGGGAGCTGTTTTTT
len: 17; abundance: few; v_gene: TRBV6-1; d_gene: NA; j_gene: TRBJ1-5; CDR3aa: CASKDQQGAYSNQPQHF; CDR3nt: TGTGCCAGCAAAGACCAACAGGGCGCTTATAGCAATCAGCCCCAGCATTTT
len: 17; abundance: few; v_gene: TRBV7-9; d_gene: NA; j_gene: TRBJ1-3; CDR3aa: CASSLGTGFFAGNTIYF; CDR3nt: TGTGCCAGCAGCTTAGGTACAGGGTTTTTCGCTGGAAACACCATATATTTT